The clone carrying this T cell receptor beta chain was recorded many times. Its antigen remains unidentified. Study processing details: What underpinned the distant-metastasis classifier for papillary thyroid cancer was the set of CDR3 differences across clinicopathological groups. MiXCR was used by TCRdb to re-call the PCR reads. TCRdb, rather than the study authors, made the V and J calls. The data show some 40,000 clones, 20% to 25% seen once. The sample originates from a study of metastatic and nonmetastatic thyroid tumors. About the research overall: From malignant and benign thyroid patients, repertoires in blood and in tumor or nodule tissue were compared.

V lost 6 bases, J lost 5 bases, and 14 bases lay in between. The CDR3 sequence is 13 residues long. The germline CDR1 and CDR2 sequences are MNHNS and SASEGT. Thyroid surgery had not been preceded by any treatment in any patient. General study points: In blood and tumor, TCR beta diversity was reportedly significantly higher in malignant thyroid tumors than in benign nodules.

This clonotype was sampled from a female donor with papillary thyroid cancer or a benign thyroid nodule (not recorded which). Some clones in this sample may be carry-over from other donors' samples. V usage is TRBV6-1 and J usage is TRBJ2-7; a weak D match, TRBD2 (7 bases). The source material was tumor tissue. CDR3 in DNA: TGTGCCAGCAGGGGAGGGGGGACGGACGAGCAGTACTTC. This sequence encodes CASRGGGTDEQYF.